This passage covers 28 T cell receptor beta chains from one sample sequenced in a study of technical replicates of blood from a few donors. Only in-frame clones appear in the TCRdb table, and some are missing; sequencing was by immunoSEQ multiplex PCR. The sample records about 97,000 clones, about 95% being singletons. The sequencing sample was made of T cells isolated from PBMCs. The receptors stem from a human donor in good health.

CDR3 loop: CASSSGTSGSNEQFF. The CDR3 coding sequence is TGTGCCAGCAGTTCCGGGACTAGCGGGAGCAATGAGCAGTTCTTC. V is TRBV28 and J is TRBJ2-1, with 14 bases aligning to TRBD2. CDR3 length: 15 residues. Germline lookup yields CDR1 MDHEN and CDR2 SYDVKM. Unmatched junction bases numbered 2, after V lost 4 bases and J lost 6 bases.

This CDR3 is CASSSGQGTEAFF. CDR3 coding DNA: TGTGCCAGCAGTTCCGGACAGGGCACTGAAGCTTTCTTT. The V gene is TRBV6-5, the J gene TRBJ1-1; 8 nucleotides match TRBD1. Looked up from germline, CDR1 is MNHEY and CDR2 is SVGAGI. Losses at the gene ends were 4 bases for V and 4 bases for J; bases not matched to a gene: 2. There are 13 residues in the CDR3.

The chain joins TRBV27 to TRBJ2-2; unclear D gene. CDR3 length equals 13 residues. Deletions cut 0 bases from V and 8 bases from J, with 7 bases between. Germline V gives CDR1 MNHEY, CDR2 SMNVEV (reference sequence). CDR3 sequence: CASSLSILGELFF. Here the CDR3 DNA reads TGTGCCAGCAGTTTATCTATTTTGGGGGAGCTGTTTTTT.

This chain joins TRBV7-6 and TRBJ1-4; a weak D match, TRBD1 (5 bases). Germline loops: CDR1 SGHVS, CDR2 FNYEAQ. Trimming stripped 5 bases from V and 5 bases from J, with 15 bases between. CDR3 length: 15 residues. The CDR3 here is CASSRWRGANEKLFF. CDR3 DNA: TGTGCCAGCAGCCGATGGCGGGGCGCGAATGAAAAACTGTTTTTT.

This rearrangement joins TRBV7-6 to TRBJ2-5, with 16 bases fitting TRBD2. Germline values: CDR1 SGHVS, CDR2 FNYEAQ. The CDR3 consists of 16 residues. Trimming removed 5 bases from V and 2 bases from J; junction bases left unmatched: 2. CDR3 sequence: CASSLGLAGGQETQYF. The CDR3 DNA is TGTGCCAGCAGCCTGGGACTAGCGGGAGGGCAAGAGACCCAGTACTTC. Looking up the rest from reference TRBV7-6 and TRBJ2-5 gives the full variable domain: GAGVSQSPRYKVTKRGQDVALRCDPISGHVSLYWYRQALGQGPEFLTYFNYEAQQDKSGLPNDRFSAERPEGSISTLTIQRTEQRDSAMYRCASSLGLAGGQETQYFGPGTRLLVL.

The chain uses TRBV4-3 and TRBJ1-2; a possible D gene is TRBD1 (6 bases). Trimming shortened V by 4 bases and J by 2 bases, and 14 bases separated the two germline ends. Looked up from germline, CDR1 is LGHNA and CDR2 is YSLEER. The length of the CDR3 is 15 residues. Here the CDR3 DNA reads TGCGCCAGCAGCCTTACAGGGCTCGGCAACTATGGCTACACCTTC. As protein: CASSLTGLGNYGYTF.

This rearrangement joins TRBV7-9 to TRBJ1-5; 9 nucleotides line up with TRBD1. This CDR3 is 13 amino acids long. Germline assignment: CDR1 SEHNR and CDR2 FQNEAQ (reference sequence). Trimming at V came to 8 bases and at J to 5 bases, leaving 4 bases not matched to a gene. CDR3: CASGTGSYQPQHF. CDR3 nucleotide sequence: TGTGCCAGCGGGACAGGGAGTTATCAGCCCCAGCATTTT. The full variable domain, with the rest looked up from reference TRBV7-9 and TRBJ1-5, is DTGVSQNPRHKITKRGQNVTFRCDPISEHNRLYWYRQTLGQGPEFLTYFQNEAQLEKSRLLSDRFSAERPKGSFSTLEIQRTEQGDSAMYLCASGTGSYQPQHFGDGTRLSIL.

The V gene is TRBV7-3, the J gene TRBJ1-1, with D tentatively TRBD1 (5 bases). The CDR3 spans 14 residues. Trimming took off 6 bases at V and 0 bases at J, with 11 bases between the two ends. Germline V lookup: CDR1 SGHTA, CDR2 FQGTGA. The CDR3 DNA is TGTGCCAGCAGTTACGGGGGTATGAACACTGAAGCTTTCTTT. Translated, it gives CASSYGGMNTEAFF.

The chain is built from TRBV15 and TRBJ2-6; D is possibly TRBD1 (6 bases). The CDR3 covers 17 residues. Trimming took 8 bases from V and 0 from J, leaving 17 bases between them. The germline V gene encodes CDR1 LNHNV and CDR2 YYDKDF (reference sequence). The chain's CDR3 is CATLDRSTDSGANVLTF. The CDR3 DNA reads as TGTGCCACCCTAGACAGGTCCACTGACTCTGGGGCCAACGTCCTGACTTTC.

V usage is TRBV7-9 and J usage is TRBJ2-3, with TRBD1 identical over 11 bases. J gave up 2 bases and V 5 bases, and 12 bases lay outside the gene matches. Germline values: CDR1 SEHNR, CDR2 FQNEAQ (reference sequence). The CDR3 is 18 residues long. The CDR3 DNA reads TGTGCCAGCAGCCCCCACTTCCGGGACAGGGGGAACACAGATACGCAGTATTTT. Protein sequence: CASSPHFRDRGNTDTQYF.

This chain's CDR3 is CASSQVAGGIDEQFF. The CDR3 region has the DNA TGCGCCAGCAGCCAAGTAGCGGGAGGGATAGATGAGCAGTTCTTC. The gene calls are TRBV5-1 and TRBJ2-1, with 11 bases aligning to TRBD2. V was clipped by 4 bases and J by 8 bases; unmatched bases: 8. The germline V gene encodes CDR1 SGHRS and CDR2 YFSETQ. This CDR3 spans 15 amino acids.

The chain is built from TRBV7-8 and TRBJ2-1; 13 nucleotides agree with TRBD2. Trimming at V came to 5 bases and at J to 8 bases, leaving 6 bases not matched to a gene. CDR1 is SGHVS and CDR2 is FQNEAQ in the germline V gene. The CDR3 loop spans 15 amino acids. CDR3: CASSAGLAGRHEQFF. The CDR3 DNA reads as TGTGCCAGCAGCGCGGGACTAGCGGGAAGGCATGAGCAGTTCTTC.

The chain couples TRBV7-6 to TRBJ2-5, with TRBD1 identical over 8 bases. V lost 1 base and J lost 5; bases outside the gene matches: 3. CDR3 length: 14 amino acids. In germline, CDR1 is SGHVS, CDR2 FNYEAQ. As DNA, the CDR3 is TGTGCCAGCAGCTTAGGAACAGGGGGTGAGACCCAGTACTTC. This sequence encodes CASSLGTGGETQYF.

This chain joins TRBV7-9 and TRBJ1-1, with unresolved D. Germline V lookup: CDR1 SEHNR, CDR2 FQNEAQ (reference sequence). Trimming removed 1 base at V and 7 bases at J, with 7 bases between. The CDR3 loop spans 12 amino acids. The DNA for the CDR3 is TGTGCCAGCAGCTTAGATATTAATGAAGCTTTCTTT. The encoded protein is CASSLDINEAFF.

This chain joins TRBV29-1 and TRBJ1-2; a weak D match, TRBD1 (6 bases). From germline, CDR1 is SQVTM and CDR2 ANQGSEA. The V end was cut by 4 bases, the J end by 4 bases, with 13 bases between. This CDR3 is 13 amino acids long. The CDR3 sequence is CSVVTGASYGYTF. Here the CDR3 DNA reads TGCAGCGTTGTGACAGGAGCGTCCTATGGCTACACCTTC.

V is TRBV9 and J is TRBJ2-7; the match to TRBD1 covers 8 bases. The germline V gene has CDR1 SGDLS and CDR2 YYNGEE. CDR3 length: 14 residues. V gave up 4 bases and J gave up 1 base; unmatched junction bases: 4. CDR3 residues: CASSTRTGSYEQYF. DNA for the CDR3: TGTGCCAGCAGCACTCGGACAGGGTCCTACGAGCAGTACTTC. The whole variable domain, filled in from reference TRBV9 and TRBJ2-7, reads DSGVTQTPKHLITATGQRVTLRCSPRSGDLSVYWYQQSLDQGLQFLIQYYNGEERAKGNILERFSAQQFPDLHSELNLSSLELGDSALYFCASSTRTGSYEQYFGPGTRLTVT.

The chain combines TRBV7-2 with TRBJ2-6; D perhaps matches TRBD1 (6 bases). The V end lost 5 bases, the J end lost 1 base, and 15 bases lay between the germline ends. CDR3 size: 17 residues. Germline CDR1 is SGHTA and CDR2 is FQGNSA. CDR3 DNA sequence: TGTGCCAGCAGCCCGGGGCAGGGGAAGTCTGGGGCCAACGTCCTGACTTTC. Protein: CASSPGQGKSGANVLTF. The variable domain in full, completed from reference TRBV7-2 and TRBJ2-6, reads GAGVSQSPSNKVTEKGKDVELRCDPISGHTALYWYRQSLGQGLEFLIYFQGNSAPDKSGLPSDRFSAERTGGSVSTLTIQRTQQEDSAVYLCASSPGQGKSGANVLTFGAGSRLTVL.

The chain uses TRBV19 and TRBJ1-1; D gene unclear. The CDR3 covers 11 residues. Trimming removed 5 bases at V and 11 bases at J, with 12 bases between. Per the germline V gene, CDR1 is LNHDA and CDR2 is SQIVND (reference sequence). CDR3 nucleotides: TGTGCCAGTAGTGTTCCCCCGAGGGCTTTCTTT. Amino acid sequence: CASSVPPRAFF.

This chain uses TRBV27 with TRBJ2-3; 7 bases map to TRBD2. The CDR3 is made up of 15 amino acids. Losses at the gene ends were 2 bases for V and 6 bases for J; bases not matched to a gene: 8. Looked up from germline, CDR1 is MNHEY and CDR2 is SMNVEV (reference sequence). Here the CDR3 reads CASSLNGRSVDTQYF. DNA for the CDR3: TGTGCCAGCAGTTTAAACGGGAGGAGTGTGGATACGCAGTATTTT.

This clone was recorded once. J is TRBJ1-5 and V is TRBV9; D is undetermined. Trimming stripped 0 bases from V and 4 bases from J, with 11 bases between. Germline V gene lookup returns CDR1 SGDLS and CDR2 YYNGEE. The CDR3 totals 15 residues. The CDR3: CASSVGGLGNQPQHF. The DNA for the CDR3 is TGTGCCAGCAGCGTAGGAGGGTTAGGGAATCAGCCCCAGCATTTT.

The CDR3 protein is CASSSGGHSSTDTQYF. In DNA, the CDR3 is TGTGCCAGCAGTTCAGGGGGACATTCGAGCACAGATACGCAGTATTTT. V gene TRBV27 combines with J gene TRBJ2-3; 7 bases are shared with TRBD1. With 4 bases clipped from V and 0 bases from J, the junction kept 7 bases outside the gene matches. Germline lookup yields CDR1 MNHEY and CDR2 SMNVEV (reference sequence). The CDR3 contains 16 residues.

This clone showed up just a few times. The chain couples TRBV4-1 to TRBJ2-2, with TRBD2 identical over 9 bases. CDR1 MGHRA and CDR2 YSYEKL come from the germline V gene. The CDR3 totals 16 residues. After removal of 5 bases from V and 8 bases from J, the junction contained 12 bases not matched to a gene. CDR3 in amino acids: CASSSTSGKTGGELFF. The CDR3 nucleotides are TGCGCCAGCAGCTCGACTAGCGGAAAAACGGGGGGGGAGCTGTTTTTT.

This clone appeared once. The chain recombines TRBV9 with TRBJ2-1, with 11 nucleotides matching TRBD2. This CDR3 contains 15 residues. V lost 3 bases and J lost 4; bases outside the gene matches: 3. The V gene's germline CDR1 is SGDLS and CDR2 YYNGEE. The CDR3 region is CASSEGLAEYNEQFF. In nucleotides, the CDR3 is TGTGCCAGCAGCGAGGGACTAGCGGAGTACAATGAGCAGTTCTTC.

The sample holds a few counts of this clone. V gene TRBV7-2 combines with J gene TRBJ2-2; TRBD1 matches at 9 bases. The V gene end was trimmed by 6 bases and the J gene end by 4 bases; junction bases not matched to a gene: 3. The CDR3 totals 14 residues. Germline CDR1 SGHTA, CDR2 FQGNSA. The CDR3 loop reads CASRGTGSTGELFF. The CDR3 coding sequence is TGTGCCAGCAGGGGGACAGGGTCCACCGGGGAGCTGTTTTTT.

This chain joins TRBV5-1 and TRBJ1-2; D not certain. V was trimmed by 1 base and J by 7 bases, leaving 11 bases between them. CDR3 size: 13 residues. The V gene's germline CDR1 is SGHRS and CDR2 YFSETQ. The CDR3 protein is CASSLLGRGGYTF. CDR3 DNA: TGCGCCAGCAGCTTGCTGGGGAGAGGTGGCTACACCTTC. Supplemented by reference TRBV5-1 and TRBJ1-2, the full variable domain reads KAGVTQTPRYLIKTRGQQVTLSCSPISGHRSVSWYQQTPGQGLQFLFEYFSETQRNKGNFPGRFSGRQFSNSRSEMNVSTLELGDSALYLCASSLLGRGGYTFGSGTRLTVV.

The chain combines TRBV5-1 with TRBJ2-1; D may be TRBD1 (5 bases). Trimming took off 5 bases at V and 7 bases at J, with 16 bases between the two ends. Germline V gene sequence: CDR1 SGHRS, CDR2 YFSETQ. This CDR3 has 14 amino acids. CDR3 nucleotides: TGCGCCAGCAGTTCGGCCCATAAGGGGAATGAGCAGTTCTTC. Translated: CASSSAHKGNEQFF.

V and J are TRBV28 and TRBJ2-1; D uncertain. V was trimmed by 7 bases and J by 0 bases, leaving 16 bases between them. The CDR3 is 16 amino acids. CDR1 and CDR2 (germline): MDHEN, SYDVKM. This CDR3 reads CASMYQKYSSYNEQFF. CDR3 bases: TGTGCCAGCATGTATCAAAAGTACAGCTCCTACAATGAGCAGTTCTTC.

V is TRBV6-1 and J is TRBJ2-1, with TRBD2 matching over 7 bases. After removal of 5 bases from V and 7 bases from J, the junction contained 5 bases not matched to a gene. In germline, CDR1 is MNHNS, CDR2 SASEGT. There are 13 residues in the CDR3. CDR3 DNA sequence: TGTGCCAGCAGTAGTTCCGGGGGGAATGAGCAGTTCTTC. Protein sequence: CASSSSGGNEQFF.